The next 10 T cell receptor beta chains were all read from a single sample in a study of T cell responses to AZD1222 COVID-19 vaccine. Profiling relied on immunoSEQ multiplex PCR, and the TCRdb table lists in-frame clones only, not all of them. The sample carries 70,000 to 95,000 clones, just under 90% recorded once. The sequences come from peripheral blood, collected on day 0 of MenACWY control vaccination. The receptors stem from an adult in good health.

A word on this clone: At one of its ends the junction is not consistent with the germline gene, which may arise from a read error. The chain carries TRBV3-1 (or the pseudogene TRBV3-2) and TRBJ2-7; D is ambiguous. The CDR3 runs to 15 residues. The germline V gene has CDR1 LGHDT and CDR2 YNNKEL (reference sequence). The CDR3 spells CASSQDGSFSSEQYF. DNA for the CDR3: TGTGCCAGCAGCCAAGACGGCAGCTTCTCCTCCGAGCAGTACTTC.

The chain combines TRBV27 with TRBJ1-2; D uncertain. This CDR3 comprises 15 residues. V was pared by 5 bases and J by 5 bases, with 18 bases between. Germline lookup yields CDR1 MNHEY and CDR2 SMNVEV (reference sequence). CDR3 DNA: TGTGCCAGCAGTCTAGGATCCGATTCCCGATATGGCTACACCTTC. Protein sequence: CASSLGSDSRYGYTF.

This chain joins TRBV15 and TRBJ2-1, with 9 bases identical to TRBD2. V shed 4 bases and J 10 bases; nucleotides not matched to a gene: 8. Germline lookup yields CDR1 LNHNV and CDR2 YYDKDF (reference sequence). This CDR3 has 14 residues. CDR3 coding DNA: TGTGCCACCAGCAATTTCGCGGGGGGGCGGGAGCAGTTCTTC. Translating it yields CATSNFAGGREQFF. The full variable domain, completed using reference TRBV15 and TRBJ2-1, is DAMVIQNPRYQVTQFGKPVTLSCSQTLNHNVMYWYQQKSSQAPKLLFHYYDKDFNNEADTPDNFQSRRPNTSFCFLDIRSPGLGDTAMYLCATSNFAGGREQFFGPGTRLTVL.

This sequence joins TRBV3-1 (or the pseudogene TRBV3-2) and TRBJ1-3, with 8 bases matching TRBD1. CDR3 size: 21 residues. The V gene end was trimmed by 4 bases and the J gene end by 0 bases; junction bases not matched to a gene: 20. Germline-derived CDR1 and CDR2 are LGHDT and YNNKEL (reference sequence). The CDR3 DNA sequence: TGTGCCAGCAGCCCCAACTCAGCCGGACCGGGACAGGTAACCTCTGGAAACACCATATATTTT. The encoded protein is CASSPNSAGPGQVTSGNTIYF.

The rearrangement joins TRBV3-1 (or the pseudogene TRBV3-2) to TRBJ2-2; TRBD2 matches 7 bases. Per the germline V gene, CDR1 is LGHDT and CDR2 is YNNKEL (reference sequence). The V gene end was trimmed by 4 bases and the J gene end by 7 bases; junction bases not matched to a gene: 3. This CDR3 contains 13 residues. The CDR3 loop is CASSPVAGGELFF. Here the CDR3 DNA reads TGTGCCAGCAGCCCGGTAGCGGGCGGGGAGCTGTTTTTT.

This chain joins TRBV5-1 and TRBJ2-3; 11 bases map to TRBD2. The CDR3 contains 19 residues. The V gene's germline CDR1 is SGHRS and CDR2 YFSETQ. The junction had 12 bases not matched to a gene; V was cut back by 3 bases and J by 0 bases. CDR3 loop: CASSWPTPLAGASTDTQYF. CDR3 bases: TGCGCCAGCAGCTGGCCGACTCCACTAGCGGGGGCTAGCACAGATACGCAGTATTTT.

The chain carries TRBV4-3 and TRBJ2-7, with 11 positions matching TRBD2. CDR3 length: 16 residues. Looked up from germline, CDR1 is LGHNA and CDR2 is YSLEER. With 1 base clipped from V and 2 bases from J, the junction kept 4 bases outside the gene matches. For the CDR3, the DNA is TGCGCCAGCAGCCAAGTCGGGACTAGCGGTACCTACGAGCAGTACTTC. This encodes CASSQVGTSGTYEQYF.

The V gene is TRBV4-2, the J gene TRBJ1-2; TRBD1 matches at 7 bases. The CDR3 is 14 residues long. After removal of 2 bases from V and 8 bases from J, the junction contained 8 bases not matched to a gene. CDR1 is LGHNA, CDR2 YNFKEQ, per germline. This CDR3 is CASSQRQGEGGYTF. The CDR3 DNA is TGTGCCAGCAGCCAACGACAGGGCGAAGGAGGCTACACCTTC.

The chain combines TRBV20-1 with TRBJ1-2; D remains ambiguous. Germline CDR1 DFQATT, CDR2 SNEGSKA (reference sequence). V lost 3 bases and J lost 5, with 13 bases in between. The CDR3 sequence is 13 residues long. This chain's CDR3 is CSASMSQKYGYTF. The DNA for the CDR3 is TGCAGTGCTAGTATGTCCCAGAAATATGGCTACACCTTC.

The V gene is TRBV11-2, the J gene TRBJ1-1; D not resolved. Germline assignment: CDR1 SGHAT and CDR2 FQNNGV. Trimming cost V 3 bases and J 8 bases, with 16 bases left between them. The CDR3 consists of 14 residues. CDR3 DNA sequence: TGTGCCAGCAGCTTGTTCCAGGCGGGGAGAGAAGCTTTCTTT. Translating gives CASSLFQAGREAFF. The whole variable domain, filled in from reference TRBV11-2 and TRBJ1-1, reads EAGVAQSPRYKIIEKRQSVAFWCNPISGHATLYWYQQILGQGPKLLIQFQNNGVVDDSQLPKDRFSAERLKGVDSTLKIQPAKLEDSAVYLCASSLFQAGREAFFGQGTRLTVV.